The 29 T cell receptor beta chains in this list originate from one sample, sequenced in a study of graft-versus-host responses after intestinal transplantation. Sequencing used immunoSEQ multiplex PCR; TCRdb keeps in-frame clones, though not all of them. The repertoire holds fewer than 100,000 clones, with around 86% as singletons. The specimen comprised PBMCs, sampled 255 days after intestinal transplant. All receptors derive from a human patient who received an intestinal transplant, so some T cells may come from the graft donor.

The chain carries TRBV7-9 and TRBJ2-3; 9 bases match TRBD1. The V gene's germline CDR1 is SEHNR and CDR2 FQNEAQ (reference sequence). The V and J ends lost 7 bases and 3 bases, in that order; junction bases with no gene match: 8. This CDR3 spans 15 amino acids. Here the CDR3 DNA reads TGTGCCAGCACCCATACAGGGGGCATTACAGATACGCAGTATTTT. Translated: CASTHTGGITDTQYF.

The J gene is TRBJ2-7, the V gene TRBV29-1; 13 positions agree with TRBD2. This CDR3 spans 15 amino acids. J lost 7 bases, V lost 1 base, and 7 bases had no gene match. Looked up from germline, CDR1 is SQVTM and CDR2 is ANQGSEA. This CDR3 is CSVEGGTSGVWEQYF. As DNA, the CDR3 is TGCAGCGTTGAAGGCGGGACTAGCGGGGTCTGGGAGCAGTACTTC.

The CDR3 sequence is CASSVTGGGPDTQYF. The CDR3 bases are TGTGCCAGCAGTGTGACAGGGGGTGGCCCAGATACGCAGTATTTT. The chain links TRBV6-1 to TRBJ2-3; 9 bases are a match to TRBD1. CDR1 MNHNS and CDR2 SASEGT come from the germline V gene. The CDR3 is made up of 15 amino acids. V trimming: 4 bases; J trimming: 4 bases; junction bases outside the gene matches: 6.

The rearrangement uses TRBV28 and TRBJ2-5; D uncertain. This CDR3 comprises 13 residues. The V gene lost 5 bases and the J gene lost 4 bases, with 11 bases spanning the gap. From germline, CDR1 is MDHEN and CDR2 SYDVKM. This CDR3 reads CASSLRWGETQYF. CDR3 nucleotide sequence: TGTGCCAGCAGTCTTCGGTGGGGAGAGACCCAGTACTTC. The variable domain in full, completed from reference TRBV28 and TRBJ2-5, reads DVKVTQSSRYLVKRTGEKVFLECVQDMDHENMFWYRQDPGLGLRLIYFSYDVKMKEKGDIPEGYSVSREKKERFSLILESASTNQTSMYLCASSLRWGETQYFGPGTRLLVL.

V is TRBV6-1 and J is TRBJ1-2; no firm D call. The CDR3 runs to 15 residues. The V end lost 3 bases, the J end lost 0 bases, and 11 bases lay between the germline ends. In germline, CDR1 is MNHNS, CDR2 SASEGT. The CDR3 DNA reads as TGTGCCAGCAGTGATATGGCAGGAGCTAACTATGGCTACACCTTC. This sequence encodes CASSDMAGANYGYTF.

The chain couples TRBV5-3 to TRBJ2-7; 7 positions match TRBD1. TRBV5-3 has ORF status, its function being uncertain. The CDR3 extends over 13 amino acids. V shed 4 bases, J shed 3 bases, and the junction held 4 bases outside the gene matches. CDR3 sequence (DNA): TGTGCCAGAAGCACTGCAGGGGGCTACGAGCAGTACTTC. It is translated as CARSTAGGYEQYF.

The chain uses TRBV14 and TRBJ2-5; possible D gene TRBD1, 6 bases. The CDR3 has 15 residues. Germline-derived CDR1 and CDR2 are SGHDN and FVKESK. V lost 1 base and J 5 bases, leaving 14 bases between the germline ends. Written as DNA, the CDR3 is TGTGCCAGCAGCCAAGGACTTGGGGGCGAGGAGACCCAGTACTTC. Translation: CASSQGLGGEETQYF. Full variable domain (outside the CDR3, taken from reference TRBV14 and TRBJ2-5): EAGVTQFPSHSVIEKGQTVTLRCDPISGHDNLYWYRRVMGKEIKFLLHFVKESKQDESGMPNNRFLAERTGGTYSTLKVQPAELEDSGVYFCASSQGLGGEETQYFGPGTRLLVL.

This chain links TRBV5-4 with TRBJ2-1; no firm D call. Germline CDR1 and CDR2: SGHNT and YYREEE (reference sequence). The length of the CDR3 is 11 residues. Between the trimmed V and J ends, which lost 6 bases and 7 bases, there was a span of 8 bases. The DNA for the CDR3 is TGTGCCAGCAATGGTAGGAATGAGCAGTTCTTC. Its translation: CASNGRNEQFF. The complete variable domain, with remaining parts taken from reference TRBV5-4 and TRBJ2-1, reads ETGVTQSPTHLIKTRGQQVTLRCSSQSGHNTVSWYQQALGQGPQFIFQYYREEENGRGNFPPRFSGLQFPNYSSELNVNALELDDSALYLCASNGRNEQFFGPGTRLTVL.

J is TRBJ2-5 and V is TRBV11-3; 9 positions match TRBD1. The CDR3 extends over 16 amino acids. J was trimmed by 2 bases and V by 4 bases; bases with no gene match: 8. The germline gives CDR1 SGHNT, CDR2 YENEEA. In nucleotides, the CDR3 is TGTGCCAGCAGCTCCGGGACAGGGATAAGACAAGAGACCCAGTACTTC. This gives the protein CASSSGTGIRQETQYF.

This clone was seen more than once but under ten times. This chain connects TRBV5-5 to TRBJ2-7, with TRBD2 identical over 9 bases. Germline V gene sequence: CDR1 SGHKS, CDR2 YYEKEE (reference sequence). V lost 5 bases to trimming and J lost 5 bases; unmatched junction nucleotides: 8. The CDR3 has 14 amino acids. In nucleotides, the CDR3 is TGTGCCAGCAGACCAGGACTAGCGCCGGACGAGCAGTACGTC. It specifies CASRPGLAPDEQYV.

V is TRBV7-9 and J is TRBJ2-1, with D tentatively TRBD2 (5 bases). Per germline, CDR1 SEHNR and CDR2 FQNEAQ (reference sequence). V shed 3 bases and J shed 7 bases, with 7 bases lying between them. The CDR3 length is 12 residues. The CDR3 DNA reads as TGTGCCAGCAGCTTTACGGGAAATGAGCAGTTCTTC. This sequence encodes CASSFTGNEQFF.

By sample share, this clone is medium-sized. The chain is built from TRBV6-1 and TRBJ2-7, with a tentative D call TRBD1 (7 bases). From germline, CDR1 is MNHNS and CDR2 SASEGT. The length of the CDR3 is 15 residues. Deletions cut 2 bases from V and 0 bases from J, with 11 bases between. CDR3: CASSEWGDSSYEQYF. CDR3 nucleotides: TGTGCCAGCAGTGAATGGGGGGACAGCTCCTACGAGCAGTACTTC.

This clone has only one observation. The chain recombines TRBV7-9 with TRBJ1-2, with TRBD1 matching 7 bases. The CDR3 contains 13 residues. The J segment lost 8 bases and the V segment lost 4 bases, leaving 7 bases of the junction unmatched. Germline CDR1 is SEHNR and CDR2 is FQNEAQ (reference sequence). The CDR3 reads CASSSGQWGGYTF. In DNA, the CDR3 is TGTGCCAGCAGCTCGGGACAGTGGGGGGGCTACACCTTC.

This chain uses TRBV29-1 with TRBJ2-1; no reliable D call. V was trimmed by 4 bases and J by 6 bases, leaving 13 bases between them. There are 13 residues in the CDR3. Germline V gene data show CDR1 as SQVTM and CDR2 as ANQGSEA. The CDR3 coding sequence is TGCAGCGTTGTAGGGCCCCTTCGCAATGAGCAGTTCTTC. Protein: CSVVGPLRNEQFF.

V is TRBV5-1 and J is TRBJ2-3; 12 positions match TRBD2. The CDR3 runs 17 residues. Germline V gene lookup returns CDR1 SGHRS and CDR2 YFSETQ. V shed 0 bases and J 7 bases; nucleotides not matched to a gene: 9. This CDR3 reads CASSLEVLAGGPHTQYF. In DNA form, the CDR3 reads TGCGCCAGCAGCTTGGAGGTGCTAGCGGGAGGGCCTCATACGCAGTATTTT.

The J gene is TRBJ2-1, the V gene TRBV19; D is uncertain. With 4 bases removed from V and 4 bases from J, the gap between germline ends came to 5 bases. The CDR3 has 12 amino acids. The germline gives CDR1 LNHDA, CDR2 SQIVND (reference sequence). The CDR3, as DNA: TGTGCCAGTAGTAAAGGGTACAATGAGCAGTTCTTC. It codes for CASSKGYNEQFF.

In the case of this clone: The sample carries other DNA sequences with the same CDR3. The chain is built from TRBV28 and TRBJ1-2, with 8 bases aligning to TRBD1. Germline CDR1 and CDR2: MDHEN and SYDVKM. This CDR3 has 15 amino acids. The trim removed 5 bases at V and 4 bases at J, leaving 9 bases unmatched. The CDR3: CASSTPLGTGYGYTF. In DNA, the CDR3 is TGTGCCAGCAGTACCCCTCTAGGGACAGGCTATGGCTACACCTTC.

The chain carries TRBV6-1 and TRBJ2-7; TRBD2 aligns across 10 bases. The CDR3 is made up of 15 amino acids. J gave up 4 bases and V 8 bases, and 11 bases lay outside the gene matches. CDR1 is MNHNS, CDR2 SASEGT, per germline. CDR3 in DNA: TGTGCCAGCCAGGGTCTAGCGGGAGAAGGTTACGAGCAGTACTTC. This translates into CASQGLAGEGYEQYF.

The chain joins TRBV5-1 to TRBJ1-5, with no clear D. This CDR3 comprises 15 residues. The germline gives CDR1 SGHRS, CDR2 YFSETQ. The V end lost 4 bases, the J end lost 0 bases, and 11 bases lay between the germline ends. CDR3 sequence (DNA): TGCGCCAGCAGCGATGGTCTGGGTAGCAATCAGCCCCAGCATTTT. Translated, it gives CASSDGLGSNQPQHF. Filled out from reference TRBV5-1 and TRBJ1-5, the complete variable domain reads KAGVTQTPRYLIKTRGQQVTLSCSPISGHRSVSWYQQTPGQGLQFLFEYFSETQRNKGNFPGRFSGRQFSNSRSEMNVSTLELGDSALYLCASSDGLGSNQPQHFGDGTRLSIL.

V gene TRBV16 combines with J gene TRBJ2-1, with TRBD1 as a possible D gene (7 bases). The CDR3 contains 16 residues. Trimming took 3 bases from V and 2 from J, leaving 14 bases between them. The germline V gene has CDR1 KGHSY and CDR2 FQNENV. The CDR3 sequence: CASSQGGRGTYNEQFF. CDR3 sequence (DNA): TGTGCCAGCAGCCAGGGGGGCAGGGGGACCTACAATGAGCAGTTCTTC.

This clone was seen once. The chain couples TRBV11-1 to TRBJ2-7; perhaps TRBD2 as D (6 bases). CDR3 length: 14 amino acids. Germline loops: CDR1 SGHAT, CDR2 FQDESV (reference sequence). V was clipped by 5 bases and J by 2 bases, with 13 bases between them. The DNA for the CDR3 is TGTGCCAGCAGCCCCTGGGGGGAAACCTACGAGCAGTACTTC. Its protein product is CASSPWGETYEQYF.

The chain recombines TRBV27 with TRBJ1-2, with 9 bases that match TRBD1. Germline loops: CDR1 MNHEY, CDR2 SMNVEV (reference sequence). The CDR3 loop spans 14 amino acids. With 6 bases clipped from V and 5 bases from J, the junction kept 7 bases outside the gene matches. In nucleotides, the CDR3 is TGTGCCAGCAGAACCGGACAGGGGATATATGGCTACACCTTC. Protein: CASRTGQGIYGYTF.

The V call is TRBV6-1, the J call TRBJ2-7; possible D gene TRBD1, 7 bases. V lost 2 bases to trimming and J lost 3 bases, with 17 bases between them. There are 16 residues in the CDR3. CDR1 and CDR2 from the germline V gene are MNHNS and SASEGT. The CDR3 region is CASSEPPFQGGYEQYF. The CDR3 coding sequence is TGTGCCAGCAGTGAACCCCCCTTTCAGGGGGGCTACGAGCAGTACTTC.

The rearrangement uses TRBV5-4 and TRBJ1-1; D gene unclear. The CDR3 contains 14 residues. Germline-derived CDR1 and CDR2 are SGHNT and YYREEE (reference sequence). V was pared by 0 bases and J by 0 bases, with 6 bases between. CDR3 amino acids: CASSLGRLNTEAFF. CDR3 in DNA: TGTGCCAGCAGCTTGGGCCGGCTGAACACTGAAGCTTTCTTT.

This sequence joins TRBV2 and TRBJ2-6; no clear D. Deletions cut 3 bases from V and 0 bases from J, with 12 bases between. The length of the CDR3 is 17 residues. The V gene's germline CDR1 is SNHLY and CDR2 FYNNEI. The CDR3 bases are TGTGCCAGCAGTGATGGGTCTTCCTACTCTGGGGCCAACGTCCTGACTTTC. Translated: CASSDGSSYSGANVLTF.

This clone was detected only a few times. This sequence joins TRBV15 and TRBJ1-4, with D possibly being TRBD1 (5 bases). The CDR3 totals 15 residues. CDR1 and CDR2 from the germline V gene are LNHNV and YYDKDF (reference sequence). Trimming left V 2 bases short and J 6 bases short, with 13 bases between. Here the CDR3 DNA reads TGTGCCACCAGCAGACAGACAACCAGGGATGAAAAACTGTTTTTT. Translation: CATSRQTTRDEKLFF.

The chain combines TRBV5-4 with TRBJ2-1; 7 positions match TRBD1. This CDR3 has 13 residues. The J segment lost 8 bases and the V segment lost 0 bases, leaving 2 bases of the junction unmatched. The V gene's germline CDR1 is SGHNT and CDR2 YYREEE (reference sequence). The CDR3 region has the DNA TGTGCCAGCAGCTTGGAACAGGGGTATGAGCAGTTCTTC. Its translation is CASSLEQGYEQFF.

As concerns this clone: Different DNA sequences within this sample yield the same CDR3. The chain has TRBV6-1 and TRBJ2-3; TRBD2 is a possible D gene (5 bases). CDR3 length equals 15 residues. The V and J ends lost 2 bases and 1 base respectively, with 10 bases between them. Germline-derived CDR1 and CDR2 are MNHNS and SASEGT. The DNA of the CDR3 is TGTGCCAGCAGTGAAACCAGCGGAGGCACAGATACGCAGTATTTT. The encoded protein is CASSETSGGTDTQYF.

V gene TRBV5-1 combines with J gene TRBJ2-7; D unclear. The germline V and J ends were trimmed by 0 bases and 5 bases, with 15 bases remaining between them. In germline, CDR1 is SGHRS, CDR2 YFSETQ. The CDR3 contains 15 residues. In nucleotides, the CDR3 is TGCGCCAGCAGCTTGGAGCCTTCCGGCGGCGACGAGCAGTACTTC. This sequence encodes CASSLEPSGGDEQYF.